The 10 T cell receptor beta chains reported below all come from one sample, sequenced in a study of OX40 agonist ivuxolimab in advanced cancers. The data were produced by immunoSEQ multiplex PCR, yet TCRdb's version contains in-frame clones alone and is incomplete. Of 77,000 or so clones listed, 80% to 95% were seen once; the top ten hold roughly a tenth. The input for sequencing was CD4+ or CD8+ T cells sorted from blood, taken in a trial of the OX40 agonist ivuxolimab. These receptors all stem from an adult with an advanced solid tumor such as melanoma, head and neck, liver or kidney cancer.

The V gene is TRBV10-2, the J gene TRBJ1-1; D is uncertain. Germline V lookup: CDR1 WSHSY, CDR2 SAAADI. Trimming cost V 1 base and J 2 bases, with 14 bases left between them. This CDR3 has 16 amino acids. CDR3 in DNA: TGCGCCAGCAGTGAGTTGAGGGTCCAGGCAAACACTGAAGCTTTCTTT. Its translation is CASSELRVQANTEAFF.

V usage is TRBV4-1 and J usage is TRBJ2-7; 12 bases line up with TRBD2. Germline CDR1 is MGHRA and CDR2 is YSYEKL. CDR3 length equals 16 residues. The ends lost 1 base at V and 2 bases at J; junction bases unmatched: 3. The CDR3 here is CASSQASGGAAYEQYF. CDR3 DNA: TGCGCCAGCAGCCAAGCTAGCGGGGGGGCTGCCTACGAGCAGTACTTC.

This chain links TRBV14 with TRBJ1-1, with TRBD1 as a possible D gene (5 bases). The ends were cut back, 0 bases at V and 1 base at J, with 9 bases in the middle. CDR1 is SGHDN and CDR2 is FVKESK in the germline V gene. This CDR3 has 15 residues. The CDR3 nucleotides read TGTGCCAGCAGCCAAGATGGGGCCTGGAACACTGAAGCTTTCTTT. Translated: CASSQDGAWNTEAFF.

This clone was observed a few times. This chain's CDR3 is CASSLGSDGYTF. CDR3 in DNA: TGTGCCAGCAGCTTGGGGTCGGATGGCTACACCTTC. The chain has TRBV11-2 and TRBJ1-2, with no clear D. Per the germline V gene, CDR1 is SGHAT and CDR2 is FQNNGV. This CDR3 spans 12 amino acids. Trimming left V 3 bases short and J 6 bases short, with 8 bases between.

V gene TRBV7-9 combines with J gene TRBJ1-3; D is unclear. The CDR3 sequence is 15 residues long. The germline V gene has CDR1 SEHNR and CDR2 FQNEAQ (reference sequence). Trimming pared 5 bases from V and 2 bases from J, leaving 13 bases between. CDR3 sequence: CASSLAGSAGNTIYF. Written as DNA, the CDR3 is TGTGCCAGCAGCCTGGCGGGATCTGCTGGAAACACCATATATTTT.

This clone was found once. CDR3 sequence (DNA): TGTGCCAGCTCACAGAGCGGGGAGCTCGTAGATACGCAGTATTTT. Encoded protein: CASSQSGELVDTQYF. The chain uses TRBV18 and TRBJ2-3; 7 bases align to TRBD2. V dropped 4 bases and J dropped 5; count of bases not matched to a gene: 9. CDR1 is KGHSH, CDR2 LQKENI, per germline. CDR3 length: 15 residues.

V is TRBV5-1 and J is TRBJ1-3; D remains ambiguous. Trimming removed 0 bases from V and 7 bases from J, with 8 bases in between. Per the germline V gene, CDR1 is SGHRS and CDR2 is YFSETQ. The CDR3 covers 13 residues. The CDR3 loop is CASSLVEVNTIYF. The CDR3 region has the DNA TGCGCCAGCAGCTTGGTCGAGGTTAACACCATATATTTT.

This chain links TRBV27 with TRBJ1-3; no clear D. The CDR3 contains 15 residues. Germline CDR1 reads MNHEY; CDR2 reads SMNVEV (reference sequence). The V gene lost 2 bases and the J gene lost 4 bases, with 12 bases spanning the gap. The CDR3 region has the DNA TGTGCCAGCAGTTTAACCCCCCCTACGGGAAACACCATATATTTT. Translation gives CASSLTPPTGNTIYF.

V is TRBV6-1 and J is TRBJ1-6; tentatively, D is TRBD1 (5 bases). Germline lookup yields CDR1 MNHNS and CDR2 SASEGT. V was cut by 1 base and J by 6 bases, with 10 bases left in between. CDR3 length: 15 residues. DNA of the CDR3: TGTGCCAGCAGTGAAGGAACAGGTATTAATTCACCCCTCCACTTT. Amino acids: CASSEGTGINSPLHF.

The rearrangement joins TRBV7-6 to TRBJ2-2; TRBD1 is a possible D gene (6 bases). CDR1 and CDR2 (germline): SGHVS, FNYEAQ. The CDR3 spans 16 residues. Trimming took off 1 base at V and 1 base at J, with 10 bases between the two ends. The CDR3 region has the DNA TGTGCCAGCAGCTTAGTTGGACAGAGGAACACCGGGGAGCTGTTTTTT. This gives the protein CASSLVGQRNTGELFF.